Below are 11 T cell receptor beta chains sequenced from a single sample in a study of T-cell reconstitution after alpha-beta-depleted transplantation in children. Researchers prepared the TCRbeta library using unique molecular identifiers, the study reports. Each CDR3 protein gets one entry after TCRdb re-called the PCR reads with MiXCR. The sample yields over 200,000 distinct CDR3 sequences, approximately 15% seen once. The sequencing used PBMCs, mostly from graft donor cells, collected 360 days after TCRalphabeta/CD19-depleted stem cell transplant. All receptors come from a male patient aged 2-9 years who had a stem cell transplant for acute lymphoblastic leukemia, so the T cells may come from the graft donor.

The DNA for the CDR3 is TGTGCCATCAGAGAGACCTACAATGAGCAGTTCTTC. Encoded protein: CAIRETYNEQFF. The chain combines TRBV10-3 with TRBJ2-1; no reliable D call. The CDR3 contains 12 residues. Germline CDR1 reads ENHRY; CDR2 reads SYGVKD. Trimming shortened V by 6 bases and J by 2 bases, and 5 bases separated the two germline ends.

The rearrangement uses TRBV12-3 or TRBV12-4 and TRBJ2-7; tentatively, D is TRBD1 (6 bases). This CDR3 has 14 amino acids. V was trimmed by 6 bases and J by 1 base, leaving 13 bases between them. The CDR3 bases are TGTGCCAGCAGCCCCCCAGGGGCATCCTACGAGCAGTACTTC. Protein product: CASSPPGASYEQYF.

This clonotype came up many times. The chain joins TRBV5-6 to TRBJ1-2; the D is unclear. CDR1 and CDR2 (germline): SGHDT, YYEEEE. The CDR3 is 16 amino acids. Trimming cost V 0 bases and J 3 bases, with 15 bases left between them. The CDR3 nucleotides read TGTGCCAGCAGCTTGGCCCAGACATCGCGGCACTATGGCTACACCTTC. This translates into CASSLAQTSRHYGYTF.

The chain joins TRBV12-3 or TRBV12-4 to TRBJ2-1; D is perhaps TRBD1 (6 bases). Trimming took off 5 bases at V and 7 bases at J, with 18 bases between the two ends. The length of the CDR3 is 15 residues. The CDR3 bases are TGTGCCAGCAGTCCCGTAGACAGGCTGTTTAATGAGCAGTTCTTC. It yields the protein CASSPVDRLFNEQFF.

The rearrangement links TRBV5-1 to TRBJ2-7; TRBD1 agrees at 7 bases. V shed 6 bases and J 2 bases; nucleotides not matched to a gene: 11. The CDR3 consists of 15 residues. CDR1 is SGHRS, CDR2 YFSETQ, per germline. The CDR3 protein is CASTTGETIAYEQYF. Written as DNA, the CDR3 is TGCGCCAGCACTACAGGGGAGACCATAGCCTACGAGCAGTACTTC. Together with reference TRBV5-1 and TRBJ2-7, the CDR3 gives the full variable domain: KAGVTQTPRYLIKTRGQQVTLSCSPISGHRSVSWYQQTPGQGLQFLFEYFSETQRNKGNFPGRFSGRQFSNSRSEMNVSTLELGDSALYLCASTTGETIAYEQYFGPGTRLTVT.

V usage is TRBV11-2 and J usage is TRBJ1-1; D is ambiguous. Trimming took 0 bases from V and 1 from J, leaving 15 bases between them. CDR3 length: 17 residues. The germline V gene has CDR1 SGHAT and CDR2 FQNNGV. The CDR3 sequence is CASSLEFGLGGNTEAFF. CDR3 bases: TGTGCCAGCAGCTTAGAGTTCGGGTTGGGCGGGAACACTGAAGCTTTCTTT.

J is TRBJ2-3 and V is TRBV10-3; no definite D call. Between the trimmed V and J ends, which lost 5 bases and 2 bases, there was a span of 17 bases. Germline CDR1 reads ENHRY; CDR2 reads SYGVKD. There are 16 residues in the CDR3. The CDR3 DNA is TGTGCCATCAGTTCCCTCGGGTCGTTTAACACAGATACGCAGTATTTT. It translates to CAISSLGSFNTDTQYF.

The chain has TRBV29-1 and TRBJ2-7; D ambiguous. Germline CDR1 reads SQVTM; CDR2 reads ANQGSEA. V lost 1 base and J lost 1, with 8 bases in between. The CDR3 covers 13 residues. The chain's CDR3 is CSVEGSSSYEQYF. CDR3 nucleotides: TGCAGCGTTGAAGGCTCAAGTTCCTACGAGCAGTACTTC.

The V call is TRBV7-7, the J call TRBJ2-5, with TRBD2 as a possible D gene (6 bases). V lost 5 bases and J lost 1, with 8 bases in between. The CDR3 contains 13 residues. Germline-derived CDR1 and CDR2 are SSHAT and FNYEAQ (reference sequence). This CDR3 is CASSRLVQETQYF. CDR3 bases: TGTGCCAGCAGCCGACTAGTCCAAGAGACCCAGTACTTC.

This clonotype has at least ten counts. V gene TRBV7-2 combines with J gene TRBJ2-2, with D uncertain. Germline lookup yields CDR1 SGHTA and CDR2 FQGNSA. The CDR3 has 15 amino acids. Trimming pared 2 bases from V and 1 base from J, leaving 8 bases between. CDR3 in DNA: TGTGCCAGCAGCTTATACAGCCTGAACACCGGGGAGCTGTTTTTT. It specifies CASSLYSLNTGELFF.

This clonotype was detected a few times. V and J are TRBV20-1 and TRBJ2-1, with TRBD2 identical over 8 bases. CDR1 and CDR2 (germline): DFQATT, SNEGSKA (reference sequence). Unmatched junction bases numbered 17, after V lost 1 base and J lost 9 bases. The CDR3 is made up of 17 amino acids. The CDR3 nucleotides read TGCAGTGCTAGAGTGGCGGGGGGCCCCGGGAGGCGAGGTGAGCAGTTCTTC. This codes for CSARVAGGPGRRGEQFF.